What follows describes a single TCR beta chain. The read terminates 3 residues before the CDR3 end, so the remaining end is supplied by the germline J gene. The source of the sample is a study of T cells in women clearing cervical HPV infection. Whole-study context: Blood came at first lesion visit for cases, post-clearance for controls.

Assay used: immunoSEQ multiplex PCR; TCRdb lists only in-frame clones, some missing. The sample table includes approximately 30,000 clones. In germline, CDR1 is SGHVS, CDR2 FNYEAQ. The CDR3 runs to 16 residues. Sequenced input: blood buffy coat. This clonotype was obtained from a woman between 18 and 75 years old with a cervical HPV16 infection that either progressed to CIN3+ or cleared (not recorded which). The chain joins TRBV7-6 to TRBJ1-2, with TRBD1 as a possible D gene (5 bases). Partial CDR3 DNA: TGTGCCAGCAGCTCTACCGGGACTAGCGGATACAATGAC. It specifies CASSSTGTSGYND. The CDR3 in its entirety is CASSSTGTSGYNDYTF.